This TCR beta chain appears in the sequencing data of a study of blood T cells in healthy people across ages. Regarding the study as a whole: Significant beta diversity loss was already apparent by age 40, declining roughly linearly. Observed TCR beta diversity showed a strong correlation with the percentage of naive T cells as measured by flow cytometry. Not knowing donor CMV status may have confounded expanded clonotype changes.

With 7 bases removed from V and 3 bases from J, the gap between germline ends came to 10 bases. The CDR3 is 14 residues long. About this clonotype itself: Its target is not known.

Primed by a sample-barcoded 5' primer and a J-beta primer mix, a second PCR proceeded for about 7 to 11 cycles. Every cDNA molecule carried a tag from a template-switch adaptor bearing 12 random nucleotides. A single record per CDR3 protein comes from TCRdb applying MiXCR to the 5' RACE reads. The sample yields roughly 500,000 distinct CDR3 sequences, 27% seen once. This sequence was found in a woman between 65 and 79 years old in good health. The material sequenced was blood. V usage is TRBV12-3 or TRBV12-4 and J usage is TRBJ2-6; no definite D call. CDR3 nucleotide sequence: TGTGCCAGCAACTCCAGTGGTGGGGCCAACGTCCTGACTTTC. Translating gives CASNSSGGANVLTF.